This T cell receptor (beta chain) was found in a study of early T cells in non-severe SARS-CoV-2 infection. On the study more broadly: Bulk RNA taken from unsorted whole blood was sequenced, leaving chains unpaired.

Attached unique molecular identifiers marked individual cDNA molecules. TCRdb reprocessed the 5' RACE reads with MiXCR, giving one entry per CDR3 protein. Here the sample spans tens of thousands of distinct CDR3 sequences, over 4.5% being singletons. This clonotype occurred many times. The ends lost 4 bases at V and 4 bases at J; junction bases unmatched: 9. CDR1 is SEHNR, CDR2 FQNEAQ, per germline (reference sequence). The CDR3 totals 15 residues. Material: whole blood. This sequence was found in an adult who was a healthcare worker with PCR-confirmed SARS-CoV-2 infection or an uninfected control (not recorded which). The chain couples TRBV7-9 to TRBJ1-2; 7 positions match TRBD1. The CDR3 is CASSWMGQTIYGYTF. The DNA of the CDR3 is TGTGCCAGCAGCTGGATGGGACAGACCATCTATGGCTACACCTTC. Full variable domain (missing parts from reference TRBV7-9 and TRBJ1-2): DTGVSQNPRHKITKRGQNVTFRCDPISEHNRLYWYRQTLGQGPEFLTYFQNEAQLEKSRLLSDRFSAERPKGSFSTLEIQRTEQGDSAMYLCASSWMGQTIYGYTFGSGTRLTVV.